The clone carrying this T cell receptor (beta chain) was counted only a few times. What it binds is unknown. Method: immunoSEQ multiplex PCR; TCRdb's copy keeps in-frame clones and lacks some. Of some 68,000 clones listed, 87% are singletons. The data belong to a study of OX40 agonist ivuxolimab in advanced cancers. As for the study in general: Patients were infused with ivuxolimab every 2 weeks at 0.01 to 10 mg/kg.

Study findings and constraints: Clonal expansion from baseline to week 6 occurred in both CD4+ and CD8+ T cells.

In germline, CDR1 is DFQATT, CDR2 SNEGSKA (reference sequence). This CDR3 is 11 amino acids long. Trimming took off 3 bases at V and 9 bases at J, with 11 bases between the two ends. The receptor was derived from an adult with an advanced solid tumor such as melanoma, head and neck, liver or kidney cancer. The sample in question was CD4+ or CD8+ T cells sorted from blood, obtained in a trial of the OX40 agonist ivuxolimab. The V gene is TRBV20-1, the J gene TRBJ1-1; D is unresolved. The CDR3 is CSARGSVKAFF. CDR3 DNA: TGCAGTGCTAGGGGGTCAGTTAAAGCTTTCTTT.